Listed here are 11 T cell receptor beta chains from one sample, sequenced in a study of blood T cell repertoires in COVID-19. Method: immunoSEQ multiplex PCR; TCRdb's copy keeps in-frame clones and lacks some. Of 60,000 to 85,000 clones in the sample, 79% were seen once. Sequencing input: peripheral blood. These receptors were taken from a woman aged 55-69 years with acute or convalescent COVID-19.

This chain links TRBV6-6 with TRBJ2-7; D is unclear. Germline assignment: CDR1 MNHNY and CDR2 SVGAGI (reference sequence). This CDR3 is built from 15 residues. Trimming removed 2 bases at V and 1 base at J, with 12 bases between. Here the CDR3 DNA reads TGTGCCAGCAGTTACCAGGCCCCGTATTCCTACGAGCAGTACTTC. Its translation is CASSYQAPYSYEQYF.

The J gene is TRBJ1-4, the V gene TRBV4-3, with D hard to call. Germline CDR1 and CDR2: LGHNA and YSLEER. The V gene lost 7 bases and the J gene lost 0 bases, with 12 bases spanning the gap. The CDR3 totals 15 residues. CDR3 amino acids: CASTYSRATNEKLFF. In DNA form, the CDR3 reads TGCGCCAGCACCTACTCCCGAGCAACTAATGAAAAACTGTTTTTT.

There are a few counts of this clone. This chain connects TRBV3-1 (or the pseudogene TRBV3-2) to TRBJ2-5, with TRBD2 matching over 13 bases. CDR1 LGHDT and CDR2 YNNKEL come from the germline V gene (reference sequence). V gave up 6 bases and J gave up 6 bases; unmatched junction bases: 7. The CDR3 consists of 15 residues. The CDR3 nucleotides read TGTGCCAGCAGAGCCCCCGGGACTAGCGGGAAGACCCAGTACTTC. Amino acid sequence: CASRAPGTSGKTQYF.

This clone was counted between two and nine times. The V gene is TRBV5-1, the J gene TRBJ1-2, with 9 bases identical to TRBD1. This CDR3 is built from 14 residues. The V gene end was trimmed by 0 bases and the J gene end by 5 bases; junction bases not matched to a gene: 2. CDR1 is SGHRS and CDR2 is YFSETQ in the germline V gene. The CDR3 bases are TGCGCCAGCAGCTTGGAAGGACAGGGGTATGGCTACACCTTC. Translated: CASSLEGQGYGYTF.

The chain uses TRBV5-4 and TRBJ1-1; 8 bases agree with TRBD1. This CDR3 has 13 residues. The junction had 4 bases not matched to a gene; V was cut back by 5 bases and J by 4 bases. From germline, CDR1 is SGHNT and CDR2 YYREEE (reference sequence). The CDR3 DNA reads as TGTGCCAGCAGTCGCGACAGGGGCACTGAAGCTTTCTTT. Translated: CASSRDRGTEAFF.

The V and J genes are TRBV15 and TRBJ2-5; the match to TRBD2 covers 7 bases. V was pared by 0 bases and J by 1 base, with 5 bases of the junction left unmatched. CDR3 length: 16 amino acids. The V gene's germline CDR1 is LNHNV and CDR2 YYDKDF (reference sequence). CDR3 protein: CATSRDSGRGQETQYF. The CDR3 DNA reads as TGTGCCACCAGCAGAGATAGCGGGCGGGGCCAAGAGACCCAGTACTTC.

The rearrangement uses TRBV5-1 and TRBJ1-1, with D maybe TRBD1 (6 bases). Trimming pared 0 bases from V and 4 bases from J, leaving 10 bases between. CDR3 length: 14 amino acids. From germline, CDR1 is SGHRS and CDR2 YFSETQ. The CDR3 spells CASSLDGRGTEAFF. CDR3 sequence (DNA): TGCGCCAGCAGCTTGGACGGCAGGGGCACTGAAGCTTTCTTT.

The table lists this clone with a few counts. The rearrangement uses TRBV5-1 and TRBJ2-1, with TRBD2 matching 10 bases. The CDR3 runs to 15 residues. V lost 7 bases and J lost 3; bases outside the gene matches: 7. CDR1 is SGHRS, CDR2 YFSETQ, per germline. CDR3 nucleotides: TGCGCCAGCTGCCTAGCGGGGGTGCTCTACAATGAGCAGTTCTTC. Amino acids: CASCLAGVLYNEQFF.

CDR3 protein: CASTLGAVAGETDTQYF. Here the CDR3 DNA reads TGCGCCAGCACCCTGGGGGCGGTGGCGGGGGAGACAGATACGCAGTATTTT. The J gene is TRBJ2-3, the V gene TRBV5-1, with D tentatively TRBD2 (7 bases). The CDR3 has 17 residues. Looked up from germline, CDR1 is SGHRS and CDR2 is YFSETQ. V was shortened by 6 bases and J by 3 bases, with 23 bases between the two germline ends.

The CDR3 DNA reads TGTGCCATCAGTGAGCATTGGGCTAGCGGGGGGAATGAGCAGTTCTTC. Encoded protein: CAISEHWASGGNEQFF. The gene calls are TRBV10-3 and TRBJ2-1; 11 positions agree with TRBD2. There are 16 residues in the CDR3. The trim removed 2 bases at V and 7 bases at J, leaving 7 bases unmatched. Germline CDR1 ENHRY, CDR2 SYGVKD.

This sequence joins TRBV5-4 and TRBJ2-2; no clear D. V lost 0 bases and J 5 bases, leaving 5 bases between the germline ends. This CDR3 is 13 amino acids long. CDR1 SGHNT and CDR2 YYREEE come from the germline V gene (reference sequence). In DNA form, the CDR3 reads TGTGCCAGCAGCTTGGATCTAACCGGGGAGCTGTTTTTT. It is translated as CASSLDLTGELFF.